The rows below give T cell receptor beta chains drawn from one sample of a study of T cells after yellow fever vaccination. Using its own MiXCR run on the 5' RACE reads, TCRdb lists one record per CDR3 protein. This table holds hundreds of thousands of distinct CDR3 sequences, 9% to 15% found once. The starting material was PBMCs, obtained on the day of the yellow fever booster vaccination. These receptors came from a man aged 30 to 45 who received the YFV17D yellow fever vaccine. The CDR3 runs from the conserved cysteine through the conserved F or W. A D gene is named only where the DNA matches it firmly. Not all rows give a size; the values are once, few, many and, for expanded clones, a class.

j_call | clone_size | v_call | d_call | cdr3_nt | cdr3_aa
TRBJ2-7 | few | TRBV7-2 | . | TGTGCCAGCAGCCCGCCGAGCTGGACCCTGTACGAGCAGTACTTC | CASSPPSWTLYEQYF
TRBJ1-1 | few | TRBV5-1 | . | TGCGCCAGCAGCGCGCAGGGAATTGACACTGAAGCTTTCTTT | CASSAQGIDTEAFF
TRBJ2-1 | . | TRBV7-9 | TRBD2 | TGTGCCAGCAGCTTAGAGTCTAGCGGGAGCCACTTCTTC | CASSLESSGSHFF
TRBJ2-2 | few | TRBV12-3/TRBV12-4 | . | TGTGCCAGCGGTGGGTTCACCGGGGAGCTGTTTTTT | CASGGFTGELFF
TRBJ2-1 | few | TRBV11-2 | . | TGTGCCAGCAGCTTAGAAGGGGCTTACAATGAGCAGTTCTTC | CASSLEGAYNEQFF
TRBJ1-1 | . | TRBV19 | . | TGTGCCAGTACCGCCCCAGGGGAGAGAACTGAAGCTTTCTTT | CASTAPGERTEAFF
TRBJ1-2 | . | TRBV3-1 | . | TGTGCCAGCAGCCAATTGCTGCGGGGCTACACCTTC | CASSQLLRGYTF
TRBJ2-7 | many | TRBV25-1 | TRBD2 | TGTGCCAGCAGTGAGGGGGGGTACGAGCAGTACTTC | CASSEGGYEQYF
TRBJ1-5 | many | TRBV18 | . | TGTGCCAGCTCACCGGCAGGACCCAAAGCCCAGCATTTT | CASSPAGPKAQHF
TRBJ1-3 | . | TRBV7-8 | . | TGTGCCAGCAGCTTAGCGGTCCCCGGGGACACCATATATTTT | CASSLAVPGDTIYF
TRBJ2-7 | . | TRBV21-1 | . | TGTGCCAGCAGCAAGGACCCCTTAATGGCGGGAGGTCCCTACGAGCAGTACTTC | CASSKDPLMAGGPYEQYF
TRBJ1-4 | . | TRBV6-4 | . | TGTGCCAGCAAAATGTTTGCAACTAATGAAAAACTGTTTTTT | CASKMFATNEKLFF
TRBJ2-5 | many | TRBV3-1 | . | TGTGCCAGCAGCCAATCTAGGGTGGAGACCCAGTACTTC | CASSQSRVETQYF
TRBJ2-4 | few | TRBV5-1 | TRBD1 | TGCGCCAGCAGCTCCCCAACAGGGGGCGCGTCCAAAAACATTCAGTACTTC | CASSSPTGGASKNIQYF
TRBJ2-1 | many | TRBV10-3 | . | TGTGCCATCAATCCGGGTGGGCTAGCTGAGCAGTTCTTC | CAINPGGLAEQFF
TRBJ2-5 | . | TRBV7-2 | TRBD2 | TGTGCCAGCAGCTTAAGAGCGGGAGGTTGGGAGACCCAGTACTTC | CASSLRAGGWETQYF
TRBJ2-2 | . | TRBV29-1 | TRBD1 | TGCAGCGCCCGACAGGGGGCCGGGACCGGGGAGCTGTTTTTT | CSARQGAGTGELFF
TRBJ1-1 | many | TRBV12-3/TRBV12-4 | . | TGTGCCAGCAGGGTACAGGTAACTACAGGTGAAGCTTTCTTT | CASRVQVTTGEAFF
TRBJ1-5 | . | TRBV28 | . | TGTGCCAGCAGTGCCCACCATCCGAGGCCCCAGCATTTT | CASSAHHPRPQHF
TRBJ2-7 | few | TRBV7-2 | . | TGTGCCAGCAGCCCCAGTTTGGCGGATTTATACGAGCAGTACTTC | CASSPSLADLYEQYF
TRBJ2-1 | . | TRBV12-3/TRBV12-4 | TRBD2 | TGTGCCAGCAGTCCCGGAGGGAGGGCCTACAATGAGCAGTTCTTC | CASSPGGRAYNEQFF
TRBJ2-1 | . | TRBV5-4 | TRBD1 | TGTGCCAGCAGCAACCCACGGACAGGCCGGGACAATGAGCAGTTCTTC | CASSNPRTGRDNEQFF
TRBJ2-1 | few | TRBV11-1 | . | TGTGCCAGCAGCTTAACCCGTATCATTAATGAGCAGTTCTTC | CASSLTRIINEQFF
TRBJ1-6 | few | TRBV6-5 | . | TGTGCCAGCAGTTACGCTAGGGGTCGACAAGGGGGTTCACCCCTCCACTTT | CASSYARGRQGGSPLHF
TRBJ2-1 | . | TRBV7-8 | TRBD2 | TGTGCCAGCAGCTCTGGGACTAGCGGTCATGAGCAGTTCTTC | CASSSGTSGHEQFF
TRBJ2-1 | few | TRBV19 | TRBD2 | TGTGCCAGTAGCCCTAGCGGGAATCTTTACAATGAGCAGTTCTTC | CASSPSGNLYNEQFF
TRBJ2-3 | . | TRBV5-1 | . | TGCGCCAGCAGCTTGGATCCGGGCGGCGCAGATACGCAGTATTTT | CASSLDPGGADTQYF
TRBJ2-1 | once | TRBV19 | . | TGTGCCAGCGCGCCCGATTGGGAGTACAATGAGCAGTTCTTC | CASAPDWEYNEQFF
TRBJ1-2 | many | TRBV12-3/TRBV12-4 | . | TGTGCCAGCAGTTTTATGGGGAATGATGGCTACACCTTC | CASSFMGNDGYTF
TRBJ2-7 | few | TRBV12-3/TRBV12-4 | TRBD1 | TGTGCCAGCAGTTCTCTGACAGGGGGCGAGCAGTACTTC | CASSSLTGGEQYF
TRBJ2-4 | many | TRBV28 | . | TGTGCCAGCAGCCCCCCCATGGGGGAGAGGTACATTCAGTACTTC | CASSPPMGERYIQYF
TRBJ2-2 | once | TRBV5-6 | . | TGTGCCAGCAGCTATAACGGGGAGCTGTTTTTT | CASSYNGELFF
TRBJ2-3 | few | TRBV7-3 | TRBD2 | TGTGCCAGCAGGAATAGGGCGGGAGTTGAAGATACGCAGTATTTT | CASRNRAGVEDTQYF
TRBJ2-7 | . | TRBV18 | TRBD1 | TGTGCCAGCTCACCACAATCCGGGACAGGGAAGCAGTACTTC | CASSPQSGTGKQYF
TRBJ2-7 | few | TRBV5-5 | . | TGTGCCAGCAGCTATGCTCCGGACAGCTCCACCTACGAGCAGTACTTC | CASSYAPDSSTYEQYF
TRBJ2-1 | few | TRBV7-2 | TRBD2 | TGTGCCAGCAGCCGGGGGGGCGGGAGTTCCTACAATGAGCAGTTCTTC | CASSRGGGSSYNEQFF
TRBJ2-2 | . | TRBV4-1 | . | TGCGCCAGCAGCCCGGCCAGCCGTTCGTACACCGGGGAGCTGTTTTTT | CASSPASRSYTGELFF
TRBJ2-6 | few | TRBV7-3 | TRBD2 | TGTGCCAGCAGCTTAAGGGTGACTCCGGGACTAGCGGAGGCTGGGGCCAACGTCCTGACTTTC | CASSLRVTPGLAEAGANVLTF
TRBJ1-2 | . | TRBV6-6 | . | TGTGCCAGTGGACAGTCTAACTATGGCTACACCTTC | CASGQSNYGYTF
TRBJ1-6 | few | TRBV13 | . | TGTGCCAGCAGCGCCCGACAGACTAATAATTCACCCCTCCACTTT | CASSARQTNNSPLHF
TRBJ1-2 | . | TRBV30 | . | TGTGCCTGGAGTGAGGGCCAAGGGATTTGGGGCTACACCTTC | CAWSEGQGIWGYTF
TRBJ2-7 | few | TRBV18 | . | TGTGCCAGCTCACCACCGGGGTACGGGAGTAACGAGCAGTACTTC | CASSPPGYGSNEQYF
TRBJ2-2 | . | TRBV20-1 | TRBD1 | TGCAGTGCTAGAATCATTGGGGGACAGGGCACCGGGGAGCTGTTTTTT | CSARIIGGQGTGELFF
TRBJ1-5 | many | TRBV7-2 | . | TGTGCCAGCAGCTTATCCAATGAAGTAGGACAGCCCCAGCATTTT | CASSLSNEVGQPQHF
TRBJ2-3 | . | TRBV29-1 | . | TGCAGCGTTGAAGAAGACAGCACAGATACGCAGTATTTT | CSVEEDSTDTQYF